The present T cell receptor beta chain was sequenced within a study of cytomegalovirus exposure and HLA in healthy donors. Study-wide results and limits: Compared with the roughly 700-donor mean, an Asian-associated ancestry cluster reportedly had fewer N-insertions, according to a later analysis. Indistinguishable V segments such as TRBV6-2 and TRBV6-3 were excluded. Overall, around 160 TCR beta chains were annotated as cytomegalovirus-associated.

Deletions cut 3 bases from V and 6 bases from J, with 19 bases between. The CDR3 extends over 15 amino acids. Germline V lookup: CDR1 SGHNT, CDR2 YYREEE (reference sequence). Note on this clone: Its antigen is as yet unknown.

With 60 Vbeta and 13 Jbeta primers, the PCR was carried out. Libraries were prepared by immunoSEQ multiplex PCR; TCRdb keeps only in-frame clonotypes and omits some of them. The sample consists of around 64,000 clones, around 86% of them appearing once. Sequencing was done on a sample of PBMCs. The V and J genes are TRBV5-4 and TRBJ2-7; D perhaps matches TRBD1 (5 bases). The receptor's source is a female donor in good health and CMV-seronegative. CDR3 region: CASSSNYKSGFEQYF. CDR3 nucleotide sequence: TGTGCCAGCAGCTCAAATTATAAATCAGGGTTCGAGCAGTACTTC.